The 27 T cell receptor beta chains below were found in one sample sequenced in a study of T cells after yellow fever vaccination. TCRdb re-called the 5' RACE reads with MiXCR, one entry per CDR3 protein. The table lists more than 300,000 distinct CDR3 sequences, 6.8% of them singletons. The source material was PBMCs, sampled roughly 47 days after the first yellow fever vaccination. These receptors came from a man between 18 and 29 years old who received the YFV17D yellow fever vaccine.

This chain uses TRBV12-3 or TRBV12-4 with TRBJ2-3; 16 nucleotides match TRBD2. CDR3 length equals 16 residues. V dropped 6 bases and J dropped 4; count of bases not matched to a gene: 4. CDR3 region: CASSRGTSGGADTQYF. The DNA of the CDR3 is TGTGCCAGCAGCCGGGGGACTAGCGGGGGGGCAGATACGCAGTATTTT.

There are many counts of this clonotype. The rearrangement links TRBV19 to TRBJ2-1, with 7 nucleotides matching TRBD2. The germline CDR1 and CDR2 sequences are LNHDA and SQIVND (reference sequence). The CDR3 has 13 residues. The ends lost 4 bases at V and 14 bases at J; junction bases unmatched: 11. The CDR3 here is CASSTRTRKIEFF. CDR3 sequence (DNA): TGTGCCAGTAGTACCCGGACTAGGAAGATTGAGTTCTTC.

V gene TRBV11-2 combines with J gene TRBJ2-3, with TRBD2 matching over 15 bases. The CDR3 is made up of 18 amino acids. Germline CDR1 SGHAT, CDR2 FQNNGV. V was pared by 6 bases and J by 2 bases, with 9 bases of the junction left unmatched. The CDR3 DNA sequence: TGTGCCAGCAGTCTAGGGGGACTAGCGGGGGGAATCACAGATACGCAGTATTTT. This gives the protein CASSLGGLAGGITDTQYF.

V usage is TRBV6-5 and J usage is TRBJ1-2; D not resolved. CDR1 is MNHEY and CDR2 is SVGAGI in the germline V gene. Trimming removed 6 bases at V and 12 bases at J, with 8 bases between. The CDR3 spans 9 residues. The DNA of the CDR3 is TGTGCCAGCAGGAGGGCCGACACCTTC. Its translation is CASRRADTF.

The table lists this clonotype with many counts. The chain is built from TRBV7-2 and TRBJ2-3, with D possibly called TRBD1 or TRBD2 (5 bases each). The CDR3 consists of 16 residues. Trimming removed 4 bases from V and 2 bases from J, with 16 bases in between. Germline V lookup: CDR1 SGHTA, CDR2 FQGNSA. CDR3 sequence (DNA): TGTGCCAGCAGCTCCGGGACCACACAACTCACAGATACGCAGTATTTT. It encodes CASSSGTTQLTDTQYF.

CDR3 protein: CASSLTPGLAGETQYF. CDR3 bases: TGTGCCAGCAGTTTAACTCCGGGACTAGCCGGAGAGACCCAGTACTTC. The genes are TRBV6-5 and TRBJ2-5, with 9 positions matching TRBD2. Germline values: CDR1 MNHEY, CDR2 SVGAGI. The CDR3 spans 16 residues. V lost 4 bases and J lost 4; bases outside the gene matches: 10.

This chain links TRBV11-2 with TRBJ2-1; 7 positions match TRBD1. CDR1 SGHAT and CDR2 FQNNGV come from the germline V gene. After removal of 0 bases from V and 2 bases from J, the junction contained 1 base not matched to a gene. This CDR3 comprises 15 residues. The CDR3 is CASSLDTGAYNEQFF. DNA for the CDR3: TGTGCCAGCAGCTTAGATACAGGGGCCTACAATGAGCAGTTCTTC.

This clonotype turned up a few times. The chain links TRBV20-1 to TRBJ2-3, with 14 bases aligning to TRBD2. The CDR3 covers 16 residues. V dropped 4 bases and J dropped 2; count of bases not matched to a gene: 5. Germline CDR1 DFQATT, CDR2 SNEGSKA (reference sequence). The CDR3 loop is CSATGTSGGSTDTQYF. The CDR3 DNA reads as TGCAGTGCTACTGGGACTAGCGGGGGATCCACAGATACGCAGTATTTT.

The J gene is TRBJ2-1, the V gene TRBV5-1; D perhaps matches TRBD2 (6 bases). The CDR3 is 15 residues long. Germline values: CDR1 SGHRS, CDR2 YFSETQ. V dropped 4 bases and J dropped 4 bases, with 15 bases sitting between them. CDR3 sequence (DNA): TGCGCCAGCAGCAGGGGCCTCGGGGGATACAATGAGCAGTTCTTC. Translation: CASSRGLGGYNEQFF.

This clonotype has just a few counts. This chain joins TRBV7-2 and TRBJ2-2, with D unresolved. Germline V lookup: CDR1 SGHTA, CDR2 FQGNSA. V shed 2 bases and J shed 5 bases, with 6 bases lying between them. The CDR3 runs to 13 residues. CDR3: CASSLSLTGELFF. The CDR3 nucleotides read TGTGCCAGCAGCTTAAGTTTAACCGGGGAGCTGTTTTTT.

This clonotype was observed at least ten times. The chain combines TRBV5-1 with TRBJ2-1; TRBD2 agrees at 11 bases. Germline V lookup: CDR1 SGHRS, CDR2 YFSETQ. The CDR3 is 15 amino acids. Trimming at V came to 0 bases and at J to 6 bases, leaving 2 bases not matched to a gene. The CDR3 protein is CASSLGTSGRNEQFF. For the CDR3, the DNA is TGCGCCAGCAGCTTGGGGACTAGCGGGCGCAATGAGCAGTTCTTC.

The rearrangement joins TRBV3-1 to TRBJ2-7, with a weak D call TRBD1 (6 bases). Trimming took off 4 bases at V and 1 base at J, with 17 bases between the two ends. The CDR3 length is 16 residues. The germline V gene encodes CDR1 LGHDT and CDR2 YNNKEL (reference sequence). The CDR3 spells CASSLYRVNLSYEQYV. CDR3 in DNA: TGTGCCAGCAGCCTGTACAGGGTAAATTTATCCTACGAGCAGTACGTC.

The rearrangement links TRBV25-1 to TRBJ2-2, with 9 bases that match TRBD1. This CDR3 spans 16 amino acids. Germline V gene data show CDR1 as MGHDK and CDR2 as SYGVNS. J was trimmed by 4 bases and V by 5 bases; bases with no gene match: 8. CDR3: CASSPRDRDLTGELFF. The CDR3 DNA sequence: TGTGCCAGCAGTCCACGGGACAGGGACCTCACCGGGGAGCTGTTTTTT.

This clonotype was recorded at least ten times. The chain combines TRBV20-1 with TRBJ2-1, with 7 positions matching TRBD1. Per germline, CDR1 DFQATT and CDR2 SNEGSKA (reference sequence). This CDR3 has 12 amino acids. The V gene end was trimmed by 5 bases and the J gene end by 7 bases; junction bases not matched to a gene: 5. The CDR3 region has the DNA TGCAGTGCTCTAGACAGGGCGAATGAGCAGTTCTTC. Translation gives CSALDRANEQFF.

This CDR3 reads CASSLWTGLRGANVLTF. The CDR3 coding sequence is TGTGCCAGCAGCTTGTGGACCGGTCTGAGAGGGGCCAACGTCCTGACTTTC. The chain combines TRBV5-6 with TRBJ2-6, with no clear D. The CDR3 runs to 17 residues. Trimming left V 1 base short and J 4 bases short, with 15 bases between. CDR1 SGHDT and CDR2 YYEEEE come from the germline V gene.

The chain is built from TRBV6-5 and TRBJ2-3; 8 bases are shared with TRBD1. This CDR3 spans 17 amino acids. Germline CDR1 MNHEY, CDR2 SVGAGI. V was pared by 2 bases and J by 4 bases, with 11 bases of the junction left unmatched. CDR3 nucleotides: TGTGCCAGCAGTTACCGCCCCCCCAGACAGGGGTCAGATACGCAGTATTTT. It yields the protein CASSYRPPRQGSDTQYF.

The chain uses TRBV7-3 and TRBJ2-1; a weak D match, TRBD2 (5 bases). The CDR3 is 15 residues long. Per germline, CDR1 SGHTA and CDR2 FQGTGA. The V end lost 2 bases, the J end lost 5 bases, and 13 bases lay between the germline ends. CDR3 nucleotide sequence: TGTGCCAGCAGCTTAGATAGCGCACCACACAATGAGCAGTTCTTC. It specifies CASSLDSAPHNEQFF.

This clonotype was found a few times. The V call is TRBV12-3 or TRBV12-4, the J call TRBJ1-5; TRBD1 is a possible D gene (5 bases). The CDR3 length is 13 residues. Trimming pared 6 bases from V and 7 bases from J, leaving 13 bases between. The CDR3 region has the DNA TGTGCCAGCAGGTTTCAGGGAAACCAGCCCCAGCATTTT. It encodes CASRFQGNQPQHF.

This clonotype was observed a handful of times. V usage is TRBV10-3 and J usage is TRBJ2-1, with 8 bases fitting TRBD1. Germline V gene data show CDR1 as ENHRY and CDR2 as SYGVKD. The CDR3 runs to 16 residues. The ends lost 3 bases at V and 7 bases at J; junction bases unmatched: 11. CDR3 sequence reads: CAISETGQGRANEQFF. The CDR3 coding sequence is TGTGCCATCAGTGAAACCGGACAGGGTAGGGCAAATGAGCAGTTCTTC.

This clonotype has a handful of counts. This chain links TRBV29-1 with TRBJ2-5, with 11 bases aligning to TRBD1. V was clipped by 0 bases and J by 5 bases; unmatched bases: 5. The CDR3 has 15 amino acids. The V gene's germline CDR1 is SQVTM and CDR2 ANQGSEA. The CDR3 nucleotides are TGCAGCGTTGAAGAATGGACAGGGGGCGCGGAGACCCAGTACTTC. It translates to CSVEEWTGGAETQYF.

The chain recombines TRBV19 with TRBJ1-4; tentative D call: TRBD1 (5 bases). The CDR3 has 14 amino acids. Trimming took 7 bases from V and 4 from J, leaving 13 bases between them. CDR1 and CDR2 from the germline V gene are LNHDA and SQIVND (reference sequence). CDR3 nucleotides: TGTGCCAGTAAGGGGCAGGGAGATAATGAAAAACTGTTTTTT. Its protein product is CASKGQGDNEKLFF.

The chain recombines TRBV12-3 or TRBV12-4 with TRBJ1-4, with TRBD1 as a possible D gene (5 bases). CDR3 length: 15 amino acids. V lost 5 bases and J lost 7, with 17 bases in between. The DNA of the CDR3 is TGTGCCAGCAGTCGCGGTGGGACTGGGGGTGAAAAACTGTTTTTT. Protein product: CASSRGGTGGEKLFF.

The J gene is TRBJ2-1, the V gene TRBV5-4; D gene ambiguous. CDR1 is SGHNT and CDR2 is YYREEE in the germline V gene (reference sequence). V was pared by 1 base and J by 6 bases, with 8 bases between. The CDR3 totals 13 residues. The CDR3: CASSLPRVNEQFF. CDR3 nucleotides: TGTGCCAGCAGCTTGCCGCGTGTCAATGAGCAGTTCTTC.

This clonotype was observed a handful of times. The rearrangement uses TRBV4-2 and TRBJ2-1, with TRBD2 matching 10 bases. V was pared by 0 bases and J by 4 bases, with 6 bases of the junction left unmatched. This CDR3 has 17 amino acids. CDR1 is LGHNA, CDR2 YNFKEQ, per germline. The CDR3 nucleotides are TGTGCCAGCAGCCAAGATACAGCGGGGGGGCTTTACAATGAGCAGTTCTTC. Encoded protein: CASSQDTAGGLYNEQFF.

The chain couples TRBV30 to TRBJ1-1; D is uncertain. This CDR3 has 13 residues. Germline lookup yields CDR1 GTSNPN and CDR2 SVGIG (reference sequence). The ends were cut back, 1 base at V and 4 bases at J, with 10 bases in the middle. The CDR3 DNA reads TGTGCCTGGAGTGAGGGTTTATTCACTGAAGCTTTCTTT. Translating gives CAWSEGLFTEAFF.

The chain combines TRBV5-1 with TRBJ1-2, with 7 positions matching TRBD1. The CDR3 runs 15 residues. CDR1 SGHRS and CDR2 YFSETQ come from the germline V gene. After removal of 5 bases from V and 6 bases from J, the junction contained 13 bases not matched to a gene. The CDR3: CASSSNTGALDGYTF. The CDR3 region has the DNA TGCGCCAGCAGTTCCAACACAGGGGCTTTAGATGGCTACACCTTC.

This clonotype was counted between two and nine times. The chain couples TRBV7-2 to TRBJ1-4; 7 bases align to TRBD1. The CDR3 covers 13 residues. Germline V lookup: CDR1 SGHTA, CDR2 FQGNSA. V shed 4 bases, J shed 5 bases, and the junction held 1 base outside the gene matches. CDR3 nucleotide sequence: TGTGCCAGCAGCTGGACAGGCAATGAAAAACTGTTTTTT. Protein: CASSWTGNEKLFF.